The source of this T cell receptor beta chain is a study of blood T cell repertoires in COVID-19. Overall study: The analysed material was cDNA or gDNA that came from T cells, B-cell-depleted T cells, or PBMCs.

Generated by immunoSEQ multiplex PCR, the TCRdb table keeps only in-frame clones and is missing some. The table records roughly 34,000 clones, over 75% of them present only once. The sequence derives from a man older than 75 with active COVID-19. Sequencing was performed on peripheral blood.

CDR3 DNA: TGTGCCAGCAGCTCGGAGAACCAAAACACTGAAGCTTTCTTT. Its protein is CASSSENQNTEAFF. The chain uses TRBV6-4 and TRBJ1-1; no clear D. CDR3 length equals 14 residues. Trimming cost V 6 bases and J 2 bases, with 13 bases left between them. Germline-derived CDR1 and CDR2 are MRHNA and SNTAGT.